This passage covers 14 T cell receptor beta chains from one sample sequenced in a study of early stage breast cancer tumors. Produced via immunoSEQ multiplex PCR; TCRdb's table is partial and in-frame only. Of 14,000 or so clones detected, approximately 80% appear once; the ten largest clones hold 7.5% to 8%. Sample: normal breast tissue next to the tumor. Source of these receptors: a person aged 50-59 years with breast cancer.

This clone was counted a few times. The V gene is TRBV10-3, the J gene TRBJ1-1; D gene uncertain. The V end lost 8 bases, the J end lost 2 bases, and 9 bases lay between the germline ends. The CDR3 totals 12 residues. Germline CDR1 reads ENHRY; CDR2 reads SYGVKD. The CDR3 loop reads CAIRRGNTEAFF. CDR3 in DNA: TGTGCCATCCGACGGGGAAACACTGAAGCTTTCTTT.

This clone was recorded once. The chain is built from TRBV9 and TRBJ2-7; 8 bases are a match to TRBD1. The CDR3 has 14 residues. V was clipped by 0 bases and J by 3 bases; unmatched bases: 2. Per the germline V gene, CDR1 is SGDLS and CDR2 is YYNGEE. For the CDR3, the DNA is TGTGCCAGCAGCGTAGGAGACAGGGGCTACGAGCAGTACTTC. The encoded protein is CASSVGDRGYEQYF.

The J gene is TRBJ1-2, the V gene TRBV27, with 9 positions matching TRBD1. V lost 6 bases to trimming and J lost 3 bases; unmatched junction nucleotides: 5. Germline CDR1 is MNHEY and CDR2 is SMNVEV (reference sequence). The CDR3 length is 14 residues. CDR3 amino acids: CASRTGGYDYGYTF. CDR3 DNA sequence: TGTGCCAGCAGGACAGGGGGATATGACTATGGCTACACCTTC.

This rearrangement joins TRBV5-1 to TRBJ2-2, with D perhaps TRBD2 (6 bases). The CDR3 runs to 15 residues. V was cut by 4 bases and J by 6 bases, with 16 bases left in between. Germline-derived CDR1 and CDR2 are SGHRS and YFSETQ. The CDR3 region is CASSLLEGQPGELFF. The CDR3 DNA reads TGCGCCAGCAGCCTGCTGGAGGGCCAACCCGGGGAGCTGTTTTTT.

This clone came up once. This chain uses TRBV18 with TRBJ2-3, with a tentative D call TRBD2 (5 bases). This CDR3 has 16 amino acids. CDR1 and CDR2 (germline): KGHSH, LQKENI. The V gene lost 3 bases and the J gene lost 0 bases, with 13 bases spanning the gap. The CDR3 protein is CASSPFQADSTDTQYF. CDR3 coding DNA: TGTGCCAGCTCACCTTTCCAAGCGGACAGCACAGATACGCAGTATTTT.

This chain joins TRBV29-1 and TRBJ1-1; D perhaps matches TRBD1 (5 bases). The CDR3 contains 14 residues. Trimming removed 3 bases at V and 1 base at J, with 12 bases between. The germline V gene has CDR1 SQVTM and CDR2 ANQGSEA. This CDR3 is CSVESSGGNTEAFF. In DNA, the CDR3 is TGCAGCGTTGAGTCTTCTGGGGGGAACACTGAAGCTTTCTTT.

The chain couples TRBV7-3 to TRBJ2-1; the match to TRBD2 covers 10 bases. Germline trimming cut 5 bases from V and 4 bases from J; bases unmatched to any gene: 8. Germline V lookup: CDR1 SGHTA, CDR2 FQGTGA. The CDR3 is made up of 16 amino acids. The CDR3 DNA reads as TGTGCCAGCAGCCAGCTAGCGGGAGTGGGATACAATGAGCAGTTCTTC. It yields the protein CASSQLAGVGYNEQFF. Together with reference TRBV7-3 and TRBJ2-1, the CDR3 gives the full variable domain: GAGVSQTPSNKVTEKGKYVELRCDPISGHTALYWYRQSLGQGPEFLIYFQGTGAADDSGLPNDRFFAVRPEGSVSTLKIQRTERGDSAVYLCASSQLAGVGYNEQFFGPGTRLTVL.

CDR3 sequence: CASSLASGGGRNEQFF. CDR3 nucleotides: TGTGCCAGCAGTTTAGCTAGCGGGGGGGGCCGTAATGAGCAGTTCTTC. The rearrangement joins TRBV28 to TRBJ2-1; 12 bases fit TRBD2. The CDR3 has 16 amino acids. The V gene's germline CDR1 is MDHEN and CDR2 SYDVKM. V gave up 2 bases and J gave up 7 bases; unmatched junction bases: 6.

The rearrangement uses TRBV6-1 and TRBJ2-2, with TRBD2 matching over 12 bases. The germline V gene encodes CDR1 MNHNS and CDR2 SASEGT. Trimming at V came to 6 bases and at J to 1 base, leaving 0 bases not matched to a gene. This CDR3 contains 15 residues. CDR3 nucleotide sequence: TGTGCCAGCAGGACTAGCGGGGGGAACACCGGGGAGCTGTTTTTT. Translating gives CASRTSGGNTGELFF.

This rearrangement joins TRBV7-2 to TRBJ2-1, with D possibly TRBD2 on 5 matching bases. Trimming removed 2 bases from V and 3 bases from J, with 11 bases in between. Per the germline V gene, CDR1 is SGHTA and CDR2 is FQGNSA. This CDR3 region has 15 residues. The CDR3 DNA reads TGTGCCAGCAGCTTAAACCCTAGCCTCTACAATGAGCAGTTCTTC. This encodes CASSLNPSLYNEQFF.

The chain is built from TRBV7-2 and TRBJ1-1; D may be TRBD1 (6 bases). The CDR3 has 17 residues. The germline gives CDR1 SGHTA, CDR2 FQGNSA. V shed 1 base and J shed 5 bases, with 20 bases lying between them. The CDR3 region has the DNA TGTGCCAGCAGCTTAGGGAGGATGGAAGAGGGGGAGACTGAAGCTTTCTTT. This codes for CASSLGRMEEGETEAFF.

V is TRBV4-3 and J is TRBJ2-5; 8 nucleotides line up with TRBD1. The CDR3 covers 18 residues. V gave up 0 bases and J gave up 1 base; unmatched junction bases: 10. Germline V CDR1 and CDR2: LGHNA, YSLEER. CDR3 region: CASSQEHPGTGPQETQYF. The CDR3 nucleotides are TGCGCCAGCAGCCAAGAGCACCCGGGGACAGGACCCCAAGAGACCCAGTACTTC.

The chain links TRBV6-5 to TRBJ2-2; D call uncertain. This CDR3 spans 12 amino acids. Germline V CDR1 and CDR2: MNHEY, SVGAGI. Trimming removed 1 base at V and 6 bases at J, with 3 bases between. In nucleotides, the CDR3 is TGTGCCAGCAGTTACTGGCCCGGGGAGCTGTTTTTT. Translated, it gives CASSYWPGELFF.

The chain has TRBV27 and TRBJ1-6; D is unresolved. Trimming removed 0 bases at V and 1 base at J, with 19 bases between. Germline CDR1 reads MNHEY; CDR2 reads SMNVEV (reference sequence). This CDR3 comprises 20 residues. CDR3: CASSLSFGRGGGSYNSPLHF. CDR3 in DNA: TGTGCCAGCAGTTTATCATTTGGGAGAGGCGGAGGGTCCTATAATTCACCCCTCCACTTT.